This T cell receptor (beta chain) came from a study of blood T cells in healthy people across ages. Study conclusions and caveats: Investigators treated diversity estimates from one million T cells as underestimates. In the absence of known donor CMV status, changes in expanded clonotypes were possibly confounded.

This clonotype was detected only a few times. Its antigen remains unidentified. Alongside a J-beta primer mix, a sample-barcoded 5' primer served in a second PCR lasting 7 to 11 cycles. A template-switch adaptor with 12 random nucleotides tagged each cDNA molecule. Every sample produced at least 3 million CDR3-containing paired-end reads. TCRdb used MiXCR to reprocess the 5' RACE reads, holding one entry per CDR3 protein. The sample includes 650,000 to 800,000 distinct CDR3 sequences, approximately 44% of them seen just once. The TCR sequence derives from a man aged 60-69 years in good health. The specimen sequenced was blood.

In DNA form, the CDR3 reads TGTGCCAGCAGTTACTCGAGCAAGCGGGGGGTCTACGAGCAGTACTTC. Protein sequence: CASSYSSKRGVYEQYF. The V call is TRBV6-2 or TRBV6-3, the J call TRBJ2-4; 9 nucleotides match TRBD2. TRBJ2-7 explains the end of the DNA better; the J call may be wrong. This CDR3 has 16 residues. CDR1 and CDR2 from the germline V gene are MNHEY and SVGEGT.